The 20 T cell receptor beta chains below come from one sample, sequenced in a study of persistence of HIV-infected CD4 T cells. Sequencing used immunoSEQ version 4 in survey mode. The table came from immunoSEQ multiplex PCR; TCRdb's copy has only in-frame clones and leaves some out. Among tens of thousands of clones, approximately 66% were seen once, and the ten largest hold roughly 1.4%. These receptors have no known antigen. The stimulus was an HIV-1 Gag 15-mer peptide pool, 0.9 to 1 ug/peptide/mL. Sorting selected CD4+ T cells upregulating both CD40 ligand and CD69. The material sequenced was CD4+ T cells sorted from PBMCs after roughly 19-hour stimulation, taken from a patient who received antiretroviral therapy. The receptors come from an adult man with HIV who was CMV-seropositive.

V and J are TRBV5-5 and TRBJ1-4; maybe TRBD1 (6 bases). The CDR3 loop spans 16 amino acids. V shed 0 bases and J shed 4 bases, with 13 bases lying between them. CDR1 and CDR2 (germline): SGHKS, YYEKEE (reference sequence). Written as DNA, the CDR3 is TGTGCCAGCAGCTTGGCCCCACAGGGTCTTAATGAAAAACTGTTTTTT. It specifies CASSLAPQGLNEKLFF.

This clone was seen once. CDR3 in DNA: TGTGCCAGCAGTCCCTCCGGGACTAGCGTCTACGAGCAGTACTTC. Translation: CASSPSGTSVYEQYF. The rearrangement joins TRBV27 to TRBJ2-7, with 10 positions matching TRBD2. The germline gives CDR1 MNHEY, CDR2 SMNVEV (reference sequence). The CDR3 totals 15 residues. V was clipped by 5 bases and J by 3 bases; unmatched bases: 7.

The chain carries TRBV6-5 and TRBJ1-4, with 8 bases lining up with TRBD1. The ends lost 7 bases at V and 7 bases at J; junction bases unmatched: 8. CDR3 length: 14 amino acids. Germline CDR1 MNHEY, CDR2 SVGAGI. The CDR3 DNA is TGTGCCAGCACCTTTTCAGGGGGCGGTGAAAAACTGTTTTTT. Amino acids: CASTFSGGGEKLFF.

This clone ranks as medium-sized. The gene calls are TRBV18 and TRBJ2-2, with 8 bases fitting TRBD1. The CDR3 length is 15 residues. Trimming removed 4 bases from V and 4 bases from J; junction bases left unmatched: 5. Germline lookup yields CDR1 KGHSH and CDR2 LQKENI. The CDR3 spells CASSRTGGFTGELFF. CDR3 nucleotide sequence: TGTGCCAGCTCACGTACAGGGGGATTCACCGGGGAGCTGTTTTTT. Complete variable domain (other parts from reference TRBV18 and TRBJ2-2): NAGVMQNPRHLVRRRGQEARLRCSPMKGHSHVYWYRQLPEEGLKFMVYLQKENIIDESGMPKERFSAEFPKEGPSILRIQQVVRGDSAAYFCASSRTGGFTGELFFGEGSRLTVL.

This clone was detected once. V and J are TRBV20-1 and TRBJ1-6, with D unresolved. Deletions cut 3 bases from V and 6 bases from J, with 18 bases between. Germline V gene sequence: CDR1 DFQATT, CDR2 SNEGSKA (reference sequence). The CDR3 spans 16 residues. CDR3 DNA: TGCAGTGCTAGTCTCCCAAGGGCAGGTCTTAATTCACCCCTCCACTTT. It translates to CSASLPRAGLNSPLHF.

The V gene is TRBV5-4, the J gene TRBJ2-5; no clear D gene. Looked up from germline, CDR1 is SGHNT and CDR2 is YYREEE (reference sequence). CDR3 length: 16 residues. V lost 4 bases, J lost 4 bases, and 20 bases lay in between. CDR3 sequence reads: CASSPTIGTLGETQYF. CDR3 bases: TGTGCCAGCAGCCCTACCATCGGTACGTTAGGAGAGACCCAGTACTTC.

The chain is built from TRBV18 and TRBJ2-3; TRBD1 agrees at 10 bases. CDR3 length equals 17 residues. The V gene's germline CDR1 is KGHSH and CDR2 LQKENI. The junction had 5 bases not matched to a gene; V was cut back by 0 bases and J by 2 bases. In nucleotides, the CDR3 is TGTGCCAGCTCACCACCGACAGGGGGCGATGCCACAGATACGCAGTATTTT. Translation: CASSPPTGGDATDTQYF.

The chain links TRBV3-1 (or the pseudogene TRBV3-2) to TRBJ1-1; TRBD1 agrees at 8 bases. The CDR3 is 15 residues long. The junction had 10 bases not matched to a gene; V was cut back by 0 bases and J by 10 bases. Germline V gives CDR1 LGHDT, CDR2 YNNKEL (reference sequence). CDR3 DNA sequence: TGTGCCAGCAGCCAAGATGGGGCAGGGGGCCCTGGAGCTTTCTTT. Amino acids: CASSQDGAGGPGAFF.

This rearrangement joins TRBV7-2 to TRBJ1-5, with 10 bases that match TRBD1. Germline V gene lookup returns CDR1 SGHTA and CDR2 FQGNSA. The V gene end was trimmed by 6 bases and the J gene end by 1 base; junction bases not matched to a gene: 3. The CDR3 extends over 15 amino acids. CDR3 nucleotide sequence: TGTGCCAGCAGTTCGGGACAGGGGAGCAATCAGCCCCAGCATTTT. Its translation is CASSSGQGSNQPQHF.

The V gene is TRBV28, the J gene TRBJ2-7; D may be TRBD2 (5 bases). This CDR3 is built from 13 residues. Germline loops: CDR1 MDHEN, CDR2 SYDVKM. Trimming removed 6 bases at V and 6 bases at J, with 15 bases between. The CDR3, as DNA: TGTGCCAGCAGCCACCCCGTACTAGGCGAGCAGTACTTC. Its protein is CASSHPVLGEQYF.

This clone was recorded once. Written as DNA, the CDR3 is TGTGCCACCAGCAGGGGACGGGGAGGGGACACTGAAGCTTTCTTT. Protein sequence: CATSRGRGGDTEAFF. The chain recombines TRBV15 with TRBJ1-1; D is possibly TRBD1 (5 bases). The CDR3 spans 15 residues. The germline CDR1 and CDR2 sequences are LNHNV and YYDKDF (reference sequence). The V and J ends lost 3 bases and 3 bases respectively, with 14 bases between them.

A few counts support this clone. This chain connects TRBV3-1 (or the pseudogene TRBV3-2) to TRBJ1-1; D remains unclear. Trimming removed 5 bases at V and 6 bases at J, with 19 bases between. Germline V gene sequence: CDR1 LGHDT, CDR2 YNNKEL (reference sequence). The CDR3 totals 15 residues. CDR3 in DNA: TGTGCCAGCAGCTTCAATCCCTCGACACAACCTGAAGCTTTCTTT. Encoded protein: CASSFNPSTQPEAFF.

The rearrangement joins TRBV28 to TRBJ2-1, with D perhaps TRBD1 or TRBD2 (6 bases each). The length of the CDR3 is 16 residues. V was shortened by 5 bases and J by 4 bases, with 18 bases between the two germline ends. Germline assignment: CDR1 MDHEN and CDR2 SYDVKM. CDR3 nucleotides: TGTGCCAGCAGTCCCCAACGGGGGCTAGGTTACAATGAGCAGTTCTTC. It is translated as CASSPQRGLGYNEQFF.

The genes are TRBV6-5 and TRBJ1-1, with 9 positions matching TRBD1. The trim removed 5 bases at V and 4 bases at J, leaving 5 bases unmatched. This CDR3 is built from 14 residues. The germline CDR1 and CDR2 sequences are MNHEY and SVGAGI. CDR3 loop: CASSRDRASTEAFF. DNA of the CDR3: TGTGCCAGCAGTCGGGACAGGGCAAGCACTGAAGCTTTCTTT.

The chain joins TRBV7-9 to TRBJ2-4; D uncertain. Germline V gene sequence: CDR1 SEHNR, CDR2 FQNEAQ (reference sequence). Trimming took 5 bases from V and 0 from J, leaving 14 bases between them. The CDR3 has 16 residues. CDR3: CASSHGQALAKNIQYF. The CDR3 DNA is TGTGCCAGCAGCCACGGTCAGGCTCTAGCCAAAAACATTCAGTACTTC.

The chain joins TRBV2 to TRBJ2-7, with D possibly being TRBD1 or TRBD2 (5 bases each). The CDR3 length is 14 residues. Germline lookup yields CDR1 SNHLY and CDR2 FYNNEI. Trimming took off 8 bases at V and 1 base at J, with 15 bases between the two ends. CDR3 DNA: TGTGCCAGCGTTGGGACGGAGGCTTCCTACGAGCAGTACTTC. It encodes CASVGTEASYEQYF.

This clone was recorded once. V and J are TRBV5-1 and TRBJ2-7, with D unresolved. V was cut by 3 bases and J by 0 bases, with 13 bases left in between. CDR3 length: 15 amino acids. Germline V gene lookup returns CDR1 SGHRS and CDR2 YFSETQ. Written as DNA, the CDR3 is TGCGCCAGCAGCTGGGATCCCCCAGCCTCCTACGAGCAGTACTTC. Protein: CASSWDPPASYEQYF.

The chain recombines TRBV12-3 or TRBV12-4 with TRBJ1-1, with D unclear. The CDR3 contains 13 residues. V lost 5 bases and J lost 5, with 12 bases in between. The CDR3 sequence is CASSNLGGTEAFF. The DNA for the CDR3 is TGTGCCAGCAGTAACCTCGGAGGGACTGAAGCTTTCTTT.

The V gene is TRBV6-1, the J gene TRBJ2-3; tentatively, D is TRBD2 (6 bases). The length of the CDR3 is 15 residues. The germline V and J ends were trimmed by 3 bases and 4 bases, with 14 bases remaining between them. CDR1 and CDR2 (germline): MNHNS, SASEGT. CDR3 DNA: TGTGCCAGCAGTGAGGCGGCGGGGTTATCAGATACGCAGTATTTT. Protein product: CASSEAAGLSDTQYF.

CDR3 residues: CASSREVSPSTDTQYF. CDR3 nucleotide sequence: TGCGCCAGCAGCCGAGAGGTTAGTCCTAGCACAGATACGCAGTATTTT. The V call is TRBV4-1, the J call TRBJ2-3; D is unclear. Trimming took 4 bases from V and 0 from J, leaving 14 bases between them. The CDR3 extends over 16 amino acids. The V gene's germline CDR1 is MGHRA and CDR2 YSYEKL.